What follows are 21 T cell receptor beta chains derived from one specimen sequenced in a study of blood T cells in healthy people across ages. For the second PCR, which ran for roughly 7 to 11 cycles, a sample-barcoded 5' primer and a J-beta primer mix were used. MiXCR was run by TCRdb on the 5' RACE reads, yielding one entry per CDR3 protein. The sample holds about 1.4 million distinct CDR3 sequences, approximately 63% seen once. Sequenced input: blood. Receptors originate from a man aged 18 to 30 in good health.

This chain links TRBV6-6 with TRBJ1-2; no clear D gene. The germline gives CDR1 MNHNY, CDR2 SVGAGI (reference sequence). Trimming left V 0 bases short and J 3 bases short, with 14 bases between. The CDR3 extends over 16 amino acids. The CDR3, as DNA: TGTGCCAGCAGTTACTCAGGGAGGGAAGGTTACTATGGCTACACCTTC. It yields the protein CASSYSGREGYYGYTF.

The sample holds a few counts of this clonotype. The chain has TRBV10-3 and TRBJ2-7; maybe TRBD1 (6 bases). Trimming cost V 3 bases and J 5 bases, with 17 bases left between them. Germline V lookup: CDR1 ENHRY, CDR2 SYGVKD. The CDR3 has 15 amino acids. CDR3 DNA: TGTGCCATCAGTGACACAGACAGGTTGGGCGACGAGCAGTACTTC. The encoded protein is CAISDTDRLGDEQYF.

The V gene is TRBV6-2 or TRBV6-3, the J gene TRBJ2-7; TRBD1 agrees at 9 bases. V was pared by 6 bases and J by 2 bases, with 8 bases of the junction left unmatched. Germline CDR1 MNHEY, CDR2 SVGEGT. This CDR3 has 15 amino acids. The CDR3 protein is CASSYGQGNPYEQYF. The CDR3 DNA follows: TGTGCCAGCAGCTACGGACAGGGGAATCCCTACGAGCAGTACTTC.

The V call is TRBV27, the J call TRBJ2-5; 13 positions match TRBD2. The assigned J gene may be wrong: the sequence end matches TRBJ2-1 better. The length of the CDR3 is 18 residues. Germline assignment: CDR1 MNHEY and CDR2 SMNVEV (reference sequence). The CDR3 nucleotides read TGTGCCAGCAGTTCGACTAGCGGGGGGCCGTCATACCAAGAGACCCAGTTCTTC. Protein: CASSSTSGGPSYQETQFF.

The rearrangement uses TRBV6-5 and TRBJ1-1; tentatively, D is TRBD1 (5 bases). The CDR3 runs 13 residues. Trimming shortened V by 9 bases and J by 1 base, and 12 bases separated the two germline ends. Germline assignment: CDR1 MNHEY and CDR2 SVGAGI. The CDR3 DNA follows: TGTGCCAGTTTGACAGTGGGGAACACTGAAGCTTTCTTT. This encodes CASLTVGNTEAFF.

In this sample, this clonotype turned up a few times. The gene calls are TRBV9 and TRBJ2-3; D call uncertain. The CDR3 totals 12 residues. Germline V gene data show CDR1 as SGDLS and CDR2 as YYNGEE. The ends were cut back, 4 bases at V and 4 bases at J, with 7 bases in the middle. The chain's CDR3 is CASSILPDTQYF. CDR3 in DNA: TGTGCCAGCAGCATCCTCCCAGATACGCAGTATTTT.

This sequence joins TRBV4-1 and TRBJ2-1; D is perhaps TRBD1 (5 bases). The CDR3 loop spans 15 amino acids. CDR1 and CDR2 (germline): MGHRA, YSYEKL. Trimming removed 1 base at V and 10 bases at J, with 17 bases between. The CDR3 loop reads CASSQAPGLSYEQFF. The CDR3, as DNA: TGCGCCAGCAGCCAAGCTCCAGGGCTATCCTACGAGCAGTTCTTC.

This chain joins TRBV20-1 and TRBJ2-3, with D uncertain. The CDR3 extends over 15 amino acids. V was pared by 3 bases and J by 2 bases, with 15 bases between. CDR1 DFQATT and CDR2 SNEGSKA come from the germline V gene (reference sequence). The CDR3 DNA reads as TGCAGTGCTAGGTCCAGCCCAGTCAACACAGATACGCAGTATTTT. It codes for CSARSSPVNTDTQYF.

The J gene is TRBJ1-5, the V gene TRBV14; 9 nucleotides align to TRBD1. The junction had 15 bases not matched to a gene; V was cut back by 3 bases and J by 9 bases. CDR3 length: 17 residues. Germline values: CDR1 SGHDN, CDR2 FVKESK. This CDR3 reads CASSHGWDRAPLGPQHF. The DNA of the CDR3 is TGTGCCAGCAGCCATGGATGGGACAGGGCCCCTTTGGGGCCCCAGCATTTT.

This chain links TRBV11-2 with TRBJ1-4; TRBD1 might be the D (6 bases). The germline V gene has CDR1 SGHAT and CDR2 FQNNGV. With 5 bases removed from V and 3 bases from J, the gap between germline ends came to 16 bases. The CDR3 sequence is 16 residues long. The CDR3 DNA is TGTGCCAGCAGCCAAATCCGGGGGGCAGCTAATGAAAAACTGTTTTTT. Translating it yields CASSQIRGAANEKLFF.

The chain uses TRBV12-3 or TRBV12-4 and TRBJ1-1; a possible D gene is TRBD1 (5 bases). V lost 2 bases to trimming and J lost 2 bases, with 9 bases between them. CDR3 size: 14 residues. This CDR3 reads CASSLQGFNTEAFF. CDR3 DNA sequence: TGTGCCAGCAGTTTACAGGGATTTAACACTGAAGCTTTCTTT.

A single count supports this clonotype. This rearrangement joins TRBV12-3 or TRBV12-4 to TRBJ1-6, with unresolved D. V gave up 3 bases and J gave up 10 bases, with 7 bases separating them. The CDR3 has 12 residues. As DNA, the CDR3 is TGTGCCAGCAGTTTGTGGGAGTCACCCCTCCACTTT. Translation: CASSLWESPLHF.

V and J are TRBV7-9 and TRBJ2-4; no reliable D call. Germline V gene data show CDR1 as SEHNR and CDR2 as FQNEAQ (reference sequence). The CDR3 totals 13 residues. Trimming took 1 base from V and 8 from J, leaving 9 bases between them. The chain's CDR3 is CASSLGTRDIQYF. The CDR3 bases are TGTGCCAGCAGCTTAGGCACAAGAGACATTCAGTACTTC.

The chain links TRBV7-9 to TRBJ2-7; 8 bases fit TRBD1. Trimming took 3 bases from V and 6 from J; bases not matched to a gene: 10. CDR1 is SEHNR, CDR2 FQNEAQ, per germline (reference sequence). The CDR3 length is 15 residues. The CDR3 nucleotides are TGTGCCAGCAGCTTCGAGTCGGACAGGGAAGGCGAGCAGTACTTC. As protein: CASSFESDREGEQYF. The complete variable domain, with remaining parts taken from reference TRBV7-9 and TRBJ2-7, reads DTGVSQNPRHKITKRGQNVTFRCDPISEHNRLYWYRQTLGQGPEFLTYFQNEAQLEKSRLLSDRFSAERPKGSFSTLEIQRTEQGDSAMYLCASSFESDREGEQYFGPGTRLTVT.

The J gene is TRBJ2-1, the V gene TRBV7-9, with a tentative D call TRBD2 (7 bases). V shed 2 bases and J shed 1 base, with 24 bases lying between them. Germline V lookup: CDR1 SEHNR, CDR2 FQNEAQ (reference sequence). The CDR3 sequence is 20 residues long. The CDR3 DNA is TGTGCCAGCAGCTTAATAGCGGGCAGGGGAGGTGGGAGTTCCTACAATGAGCAGTTCTTC. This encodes CASSLIAGRGGGSSYNEQFF.

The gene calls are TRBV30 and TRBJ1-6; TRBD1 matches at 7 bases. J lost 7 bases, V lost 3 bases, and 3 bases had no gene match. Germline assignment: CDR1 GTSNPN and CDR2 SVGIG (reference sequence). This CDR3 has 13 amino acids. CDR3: CAWSDRANSPLHF. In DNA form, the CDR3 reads TGTGCCTGGAGCGACAGGGCGAATTCACCCCTCCACTTT.

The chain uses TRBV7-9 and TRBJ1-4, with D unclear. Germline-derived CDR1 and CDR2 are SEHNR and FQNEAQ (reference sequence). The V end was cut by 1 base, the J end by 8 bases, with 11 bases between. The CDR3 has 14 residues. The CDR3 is CASSLDSPLEKLFF. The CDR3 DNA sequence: TGTGCCAGCAGCTTAGACAGCCCACTCGAAAAACTGTTTTTT.

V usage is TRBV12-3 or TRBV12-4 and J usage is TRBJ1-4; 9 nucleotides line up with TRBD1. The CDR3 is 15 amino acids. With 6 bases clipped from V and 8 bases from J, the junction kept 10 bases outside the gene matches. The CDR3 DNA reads TGTGCCAGCAGGCGTACCGGGACAGGGTACGAAAAACTGTTTTTT. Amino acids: CASRRTGTGYEKLFF.

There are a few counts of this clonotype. CDR3 residues: CASSLEDSRIQPQHF. CDR3 DNA: TGCGCCAGCAGCTTGGAAGACAGTCGGATTCAGCCCCAGCATTTT. This rearrangement joins TRBV5-1 to TRBJ1-5; the D gene is possibly TRBD1 (5 bases). V gave up 0 bases and J gave up 6 bases, with 13 bases separating them. The germline CDR1 and CDR2 sequences are SGHRS and YFSETQ. The CDR3 is 15 amino acids. The full variable domain, completed using reference TRBV5-1 and TRBJ1-5, is KAGVTQTPRYLIKTRGQQVTLSCSPISGHRSVSWYQQTPGQGLQFLFEYFSETQRNKGNFPGRFSGRQFSNSRSEMNVSTLELGDSALYLCASSLEDSRIQPQHFGDGTRLSIL.

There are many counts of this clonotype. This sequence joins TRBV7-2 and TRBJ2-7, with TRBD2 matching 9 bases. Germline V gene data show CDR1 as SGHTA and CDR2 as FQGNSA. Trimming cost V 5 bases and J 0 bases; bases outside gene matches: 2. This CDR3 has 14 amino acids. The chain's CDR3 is CASSVSGSSYEQYF. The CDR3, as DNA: TGTGCCAGCAGCGTTAGCGGGAGCTCCTACGAGCAGTACTTC.

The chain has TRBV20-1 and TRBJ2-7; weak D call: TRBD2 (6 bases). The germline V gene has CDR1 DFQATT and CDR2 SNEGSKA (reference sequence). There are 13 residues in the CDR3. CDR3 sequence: CMGRRADTYEQYF. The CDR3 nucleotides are TGCATGGGGAGGCGAGCGGATACCTACGAGCAGTACTTC.